The clone carrying this TCR beta chain was seen a few times. This entry comes from a study of blood T cell repertoires in COVID-19. V lost 4 bases to trimming and J lost 3 bases; unmatched junction nucleotides: 2. This CDR3 comprises 14 residues. CDR1 is SGHTA, CDR2 FQGNSA, per germline. Sequenced by immunoSEQ multiplex PCR; TCRdb stores in-frame clones only, minus some. The sample holds approximately 140,000 clones; about nine tenths are singletons and the top ten take roughly 2.5%. This TCR derives from a human donor with COVID-19, enrolled during active disease. The donor label of this sample is uncertain. Source material: peripheral blood. The chain joins TRBV7-2 to TRBJ2-7; 11 nucleotides agree with TRBD2. The CDR3 region is CASSSGTSGYEQYF. CDR3 bases: TGTGCCAGCAGCTCAGGGACTAGCGGCTACGAGCAGTACTTC.